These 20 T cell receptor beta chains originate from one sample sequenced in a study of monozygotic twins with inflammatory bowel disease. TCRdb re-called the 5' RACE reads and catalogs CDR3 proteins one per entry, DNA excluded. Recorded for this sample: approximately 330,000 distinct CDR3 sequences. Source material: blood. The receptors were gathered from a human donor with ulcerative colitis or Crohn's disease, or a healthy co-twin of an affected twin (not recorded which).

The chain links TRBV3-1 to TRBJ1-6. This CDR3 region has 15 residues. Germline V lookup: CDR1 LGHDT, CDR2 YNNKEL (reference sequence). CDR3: CASSQDPVLNSPLHF.

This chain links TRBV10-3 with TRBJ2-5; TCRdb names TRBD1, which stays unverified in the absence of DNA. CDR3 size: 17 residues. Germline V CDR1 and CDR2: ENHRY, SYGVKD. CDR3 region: CAISDPIGGTIQETQYF.

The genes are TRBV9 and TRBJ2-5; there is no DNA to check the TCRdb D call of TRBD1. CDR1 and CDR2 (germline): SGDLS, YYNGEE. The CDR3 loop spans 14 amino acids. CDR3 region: CASSVETAQETQYF.

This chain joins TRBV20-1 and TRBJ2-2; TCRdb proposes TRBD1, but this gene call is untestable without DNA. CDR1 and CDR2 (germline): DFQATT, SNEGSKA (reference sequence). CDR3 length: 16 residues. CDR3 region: CSARDMRQGLTGELFF.

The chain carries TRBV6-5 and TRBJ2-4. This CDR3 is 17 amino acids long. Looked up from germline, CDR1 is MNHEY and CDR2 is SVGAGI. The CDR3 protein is CASSYSWGTQAKNIQYF.

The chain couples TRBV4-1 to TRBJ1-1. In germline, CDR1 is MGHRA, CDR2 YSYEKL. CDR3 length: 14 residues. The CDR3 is CASTVVGVGTEAFF.

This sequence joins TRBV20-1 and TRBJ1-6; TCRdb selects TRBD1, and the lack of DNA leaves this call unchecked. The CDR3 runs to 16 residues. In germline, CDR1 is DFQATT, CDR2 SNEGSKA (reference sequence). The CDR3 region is CSARDWGGRQNSPLHF.

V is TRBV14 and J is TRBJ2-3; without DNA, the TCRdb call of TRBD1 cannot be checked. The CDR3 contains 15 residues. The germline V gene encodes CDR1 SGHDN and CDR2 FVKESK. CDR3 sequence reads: CASSQTGRPTDTQYF.

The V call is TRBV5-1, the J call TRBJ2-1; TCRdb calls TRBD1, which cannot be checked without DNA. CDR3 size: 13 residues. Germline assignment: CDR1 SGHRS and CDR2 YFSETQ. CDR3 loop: CASTAQQPHEQFF.

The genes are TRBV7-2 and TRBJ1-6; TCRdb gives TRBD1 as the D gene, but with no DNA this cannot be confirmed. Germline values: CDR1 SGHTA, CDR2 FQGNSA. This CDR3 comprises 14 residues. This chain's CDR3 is CASSLSTGGSPLHF.

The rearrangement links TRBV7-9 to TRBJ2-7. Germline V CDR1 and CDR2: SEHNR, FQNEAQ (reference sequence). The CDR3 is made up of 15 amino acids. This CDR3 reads CASSASLGFPYEQYF.

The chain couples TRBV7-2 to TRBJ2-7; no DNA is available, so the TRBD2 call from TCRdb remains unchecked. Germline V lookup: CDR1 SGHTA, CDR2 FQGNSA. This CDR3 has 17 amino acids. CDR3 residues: CASSLNARLAGSYEQYF.

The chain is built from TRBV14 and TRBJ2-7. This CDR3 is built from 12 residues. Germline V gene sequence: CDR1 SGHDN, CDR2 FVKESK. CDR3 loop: CASSLRTYEQYF.

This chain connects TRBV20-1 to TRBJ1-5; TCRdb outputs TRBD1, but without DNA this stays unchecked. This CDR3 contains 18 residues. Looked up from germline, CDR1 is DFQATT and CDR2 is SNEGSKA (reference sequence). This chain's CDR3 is CSARDRASGTISNQPQHF.

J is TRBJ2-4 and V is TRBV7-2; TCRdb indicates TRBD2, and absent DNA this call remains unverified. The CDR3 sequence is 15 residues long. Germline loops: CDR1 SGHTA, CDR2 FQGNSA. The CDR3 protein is CASSVTSGGGYIQYF.

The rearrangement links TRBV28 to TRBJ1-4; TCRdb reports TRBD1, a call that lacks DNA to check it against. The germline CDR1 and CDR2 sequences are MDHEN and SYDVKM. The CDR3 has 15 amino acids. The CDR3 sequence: CASSVQGPTNEKLFF. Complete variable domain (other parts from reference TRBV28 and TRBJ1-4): DVKVTQSSRYLVKRTGEKVFLECVQDMDHENMFWYRQDPGLGLRLIYFSYDVKMKEKGDIPEGYSVSREKKERFSLILESASTNQTSMYLCASSVQGPTNEKLFFGSGTQLSVL.

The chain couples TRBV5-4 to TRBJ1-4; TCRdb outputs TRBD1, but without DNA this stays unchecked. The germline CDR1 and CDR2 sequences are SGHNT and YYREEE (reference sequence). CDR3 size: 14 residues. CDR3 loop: CASSRDRVGEKLFF.

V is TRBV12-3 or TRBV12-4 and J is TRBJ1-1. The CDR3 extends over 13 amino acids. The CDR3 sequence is CASRRKVETEAFF.

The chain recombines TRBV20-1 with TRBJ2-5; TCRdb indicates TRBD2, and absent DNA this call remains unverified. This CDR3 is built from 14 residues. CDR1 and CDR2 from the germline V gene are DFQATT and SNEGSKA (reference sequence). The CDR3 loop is CSANPTSIQETQYF.

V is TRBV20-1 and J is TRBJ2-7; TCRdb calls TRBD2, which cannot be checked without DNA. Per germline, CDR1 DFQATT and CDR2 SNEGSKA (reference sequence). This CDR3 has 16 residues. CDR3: CSALGTGLAASYEQYF.